The rows below give T cell receptor beta chains drawn from one sample of a study of blood T cell repertoires in COVID-19. Assay: immunoSEQ multiplex PCR; the TCRdb copy retains only in-frame clones and omits some. In the table there are about 150,000 clones, roughly 90% of which are singletons. Sequences were obtained from peripheral blood. Receptors originate from a woman aged 55 to 70 with active or convalescent COVID-19. CDR3s include the opening cysteine and the closing phenylalanine or tryptophan.

>TRBV20-1
CSASRQALNTGELFF
>TRBV7-2
CASRLQASETQYF
>TRBV7-7
CASSRDSYNEQFF
>TRBV10-3
CAISESSGGVNPRNYGYTF
>TRBV6-5
CASRPTTDNGYTF
>TRBV18
CASSPTPQGWYTEAFF
>TRBV29-1
CSAQGDEAFF
>TRBV12-5
CASGRQSNQPQHF
>TRBV5-1
CASSRTSGTSGGDTQYF
>TRBV29-1
CSGGFSYEQYF
>TRBV5-4
CASSHTNTEAFF
>TRBV6-1
CASSERGALSNQPQHF
>TRBV6-5
CASKGQGIYEQYF
>TRBV4-3
CASSEEGGGFQDTQYF
>TRBV7-2
CASSFGQGNHEQYF
>TRBV3-1/TRBV3-2
CASSHRAFNTGELFF
>TRBV9
CASSDGSGVQETQYF
>TRBV21-1
CASTLQGLSYEQYF
>TRBV5-1
CASSLAGENTEAFF
>TRBV3-1/TRBV3-2
CASSQQFTDTQYF
>TRBV2
CASSEEARGSGELFF
>TRBV18
CASSLGQFATNEKLFF
>TRBV7-2
CASSVTGVGHEQYF
>TRBV6-5
CASRLDRDLGEQYF
>TRBV3-1/TRBV3-2
CASSQAPATSGGPSDTQYF
>TRBV7-8
CASSTNRGRDTGELFF
>TRBV5-1
CASSLGQGGPDTQYF
>TRBV2
CASSEDEAGYQPQHF
>TRBV5-5
CASSAGTGWSSTEAFF
>TRBV12-3/TRBV12-4
CASSLGEFEQYF
>TRBV7-2
CASSLGGTGYSNQPQHF
>TRBV3-1/TRBV3-2
CASSQDRAGGYTDTQYF
>TRBV7-2
CASSQGQNNSPLHF